These T cell receptor beta chains were read from a single sample in a study of blood T cell repertoires in COVID-19. Here immunoSEQ multiplex PCR was the method, and the copy in TCRdb shows in-frame clones only, minus some. The sample yields roughly 290,000 clones, roughly 90% seen once. The sample consisted of peripheral blood. The receptors derive from a woman in her sixties with acute or convalescent COVID-19. The CDR3 runs from the conserved cysteine through the conserved F or W. D genes are given only for firm matches. Rows may omit the clone size; those that give it use once, few, many or a size class.

d_gene	abundance	j_gene	v_gene	CDR3aa	CDR3nt
NA	NA	TRBJ1-2	TRBV9	CASTPTQGIDGYTF	TGTGCCAGCACCCCAACGCAGGGGATCGATGGCTACACCTTC
NA	NA	TRBJ2-2	TRBV27	CASSSQAAGELFF	TGTGCCAGCAGTTCCCAAGCGGCCGGGGAGCTGTTTTTT
NA	NA	TRBJ1-2	TRBV29-1	CSVEVTEPAGYTF	TGCAGCGTTGAAGTGACAGAGCCGGCTGGCTACACCTTC
TRBD1	NA	TRBJ1-1	TRBV18	CASSPPGQGMTEAFF	TGTGCCAGCTCACCACCGGGACAGGGGATGACTGAAGCTTTCTTT
NA	once	TRBJ1-5	TRBV5-4	CASSLQGSSNQPQHF	TGTGCCAGCAGCTTGCAGGGTTCTAGCAATCAGCCCCAGCATTTT
TRBD1	NA	TRBJ1-4	TRBV27	CASRVQGRNEKLFF	TGTGCCAGCAGGGTACAGGGGAGGAATGAAAAACTGTTTTTT
TRBD2	NA	TRBJ2-7	TRBV27	CASGLAGRDEQYF	TGTGCCAGCGGACTAGCGGGGCGCGACGAGCAGTACTTC
TRBD1	NA	TRBJ2-5	TRBV27	CASTQTGQGRETQYF	TGTGCCAGCACCCAGACGGGACAGGGACGAGAGACCCAGTACTTC
NA	NA	TRBJ1-6	TRBV5-1	CASSSGPSGSSPLHF	TGCGCCAGCAGCTCAGGGCCCTCCGGTAGTTCACCCCTCCACTTT
TRBD1	NA	TRBJ1-5	TRBV19	CASSPGTGIWSNQPQHF	TGTGCCAGTAGTCCTGGGACAGGGATTTGGAGCAATCAGCCCCAGCATTTT
TRBD1	NA	TRBJ1-2	TRBV5-6	CASSAGQEGYTF	TGTGCCAGCAGCGCCGGACAGGAAGGCTACACCTTC
NA	NA	TRBJ1-6	TRBV9	CASSAPPGNSPLHF	TGTGCCAGCAGCGCCCCCCCAGGCAATTCACCCCTCCACTTT
TRBD2	NA	TRBJ2-3	TRBV28	CASSSGGRGDTQYF	TGTGCCAGCAGTAGCGGGGGGAGGGGAGATACGCAGTATTTT
NA	NA	TRBJ1-2	TRBV2	CASSPSANYGYTF	TGTGCCAGCAGTCCGAGCGCTAACTATGGCTACACCTTC
TRBD1	NA	TRBJ1-5	TRBV14	CASSQTGGNQPQHF	TGTGCCAGCAGCCAAACAGGGGGGAATCAGCCCCAGCATTTT
TRBD2	once	TRBJ2-1	TRBV29-1	CSEDLAGGPCGDNEQFF	TGCAGCGAGGACCTAGCGGGAGGGCCTTGTGGGGACAATGAGCAGTTCTTC
NA	NA	TRBJ1-6	TRBV10-3	CAIRQNYNSPLHF	TGTGCCATCAGACAGAATTATAATTCACCCCTCCACTTT
NA	NA	TRBJ2-5	TRBV6-6	CASSRVTGMGRQETQYF	TGTGCCAGCAGTCGAGTAACAGGGATGGGAAGGCAAGAGACCCAGTACTTC
NA	NA	TRBJ1-1	TRBV9	CASSVAIFPGAAFF	TGTGCCAGCAGCGTAGCTATTTTTCCGGGAGCAGCTTTCTTT
NA	few	TRBJ1-3	TRBV5-4	CASSAAGRGNTIYF	TGTGCCAGCAGCGCCGCGGGGCGTGGAAACACCATATATTTT
TRBD2	NA	TRBJ2-3	TRBV27	CASREAGFPLTQYF	TGTGCCAGCAGAGAAGCGGGATTTCCCCTAACGCAGTATTTT
NA	NA	TRBJ1-2	TRBV28	CASSSGGYGYTF	TGTGCCAGCAGTTCCGGTGGCTATGGCTACACCTTC
TRBD2	NA	TRBJ2-2	TRBV19	CASSILPGASGTWELFF	TGTGCCAGTAGTATACTCCCCGGGGCTAGCGGGACCTGGGAGCTGTTTTTT
NA	NA	TRBJ2-5	TRBV18	CASSPGVQETQYF	TGTGCCAGCTCACCTGGAGTCCAAGAGACCCAGTACTTC
TRBD2	NA	TRBJ2-7	TRBV6-2/TRBV6-3	CASSYAGGDEQYF	TGTGCCAGCAGTTACGCGGGGGGAGACGAGCAGTACTTC
TRBD1	NA	TRBJ2-2	TRBV18	CASSSPLDRDNTGELFF	TGTGCCAGCTCATCACCACTGGACAGGGATAACACCGGGGAGCTGTTTTTT
NA	NA	TRBJ1-5	TRBV6-5	CASRPSQGIVQPQHF	TGTGCCAGCAGACCTTCGCAGGGGATCGTGCAGCCCCAGCATTTT
TRBD1	NA	TRBJ2-7	TRBV6-5	CASRGQEKFYEQYF	TGTGCCAGCAGAGGACAGGAGAAGTTCTACGAGCAGTACTTC